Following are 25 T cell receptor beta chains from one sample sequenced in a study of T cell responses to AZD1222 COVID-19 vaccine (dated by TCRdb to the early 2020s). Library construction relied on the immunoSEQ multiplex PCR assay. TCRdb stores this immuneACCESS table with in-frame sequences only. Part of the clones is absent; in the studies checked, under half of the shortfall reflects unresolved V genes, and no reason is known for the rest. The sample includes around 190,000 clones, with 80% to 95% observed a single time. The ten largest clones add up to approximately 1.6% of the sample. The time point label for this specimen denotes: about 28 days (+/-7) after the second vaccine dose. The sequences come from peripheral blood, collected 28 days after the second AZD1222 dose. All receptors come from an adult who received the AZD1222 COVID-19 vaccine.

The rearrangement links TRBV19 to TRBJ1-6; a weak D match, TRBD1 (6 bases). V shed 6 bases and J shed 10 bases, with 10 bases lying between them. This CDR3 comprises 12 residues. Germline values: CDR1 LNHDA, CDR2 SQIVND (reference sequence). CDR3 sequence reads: CASRDRESPLHF. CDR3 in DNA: TGTGCCAGTAGGGACAGAGAATCACCCCTCCACTTT.

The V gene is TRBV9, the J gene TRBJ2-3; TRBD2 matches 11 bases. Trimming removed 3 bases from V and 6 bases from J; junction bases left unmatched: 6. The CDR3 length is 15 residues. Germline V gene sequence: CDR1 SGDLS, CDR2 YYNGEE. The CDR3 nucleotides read TGTGCCAGCAGCGCCTCTAGCGGGAGGATGGATACGCAGTATTTT. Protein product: CASSASSGRMDTQYF.

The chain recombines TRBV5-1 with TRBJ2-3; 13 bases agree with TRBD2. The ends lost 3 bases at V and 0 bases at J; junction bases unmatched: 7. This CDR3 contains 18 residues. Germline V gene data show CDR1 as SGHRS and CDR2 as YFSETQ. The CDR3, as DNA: TGCGCCAGCAGCTCGGGACTAGCGGGGTCCTATAGCACAGATACGCAGTATTTT. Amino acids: CASSSGLAGSYSTDTQYF.

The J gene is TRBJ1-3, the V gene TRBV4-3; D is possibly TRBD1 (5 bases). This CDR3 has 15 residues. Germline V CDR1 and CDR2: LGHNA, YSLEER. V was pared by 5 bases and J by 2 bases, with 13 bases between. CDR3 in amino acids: CASSSYGATGNTIYF. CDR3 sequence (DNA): TGCGCCAGCAGCTCCTACGGGGCTACTGGAAACACCATATATTTT.

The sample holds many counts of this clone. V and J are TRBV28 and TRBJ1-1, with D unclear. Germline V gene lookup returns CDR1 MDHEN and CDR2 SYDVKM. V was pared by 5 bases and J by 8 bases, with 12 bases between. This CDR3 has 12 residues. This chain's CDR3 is CASSLRFGEAFF. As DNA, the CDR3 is TGTGCCAGCAGTCTAAGGTTCGGCGAAGCTTTCTTT.

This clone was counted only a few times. Written as DNA, the CDR3 is TGTGCCAGCAGTTCCCGACAGGGGGTTCGATCACCCCTCCACTTT. Translating it yields CASSSRQGVRSPLHF. The chain carries TRBV27 and TRBJ1-6; 9 nucleotides match TRBD1. The CDR3 spans 15 residues. After removal of 4 bases from V and 10 bases from J, the junction contained 8 bases not matched to a gene. Germline CDR1 reads MNHEY; CDR2 reads SMNVEV (reference sequence).

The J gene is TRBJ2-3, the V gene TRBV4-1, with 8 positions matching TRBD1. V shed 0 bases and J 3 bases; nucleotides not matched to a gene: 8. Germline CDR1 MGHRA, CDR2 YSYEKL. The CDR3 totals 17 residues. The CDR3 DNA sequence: TGCGCCAGCAGCCAAGAAGGTAGGACAGGGTGGACAGATACGCAGTATTTT. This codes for CASSQEGRTGWTDTQYF.

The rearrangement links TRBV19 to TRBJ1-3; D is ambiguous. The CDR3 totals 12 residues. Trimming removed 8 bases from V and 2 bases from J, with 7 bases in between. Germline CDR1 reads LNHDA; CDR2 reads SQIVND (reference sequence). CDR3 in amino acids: CASAQAGNTIYF. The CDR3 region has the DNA TGTGCCAGTGCCCAAGCTGGAAACACCATATATTTT.

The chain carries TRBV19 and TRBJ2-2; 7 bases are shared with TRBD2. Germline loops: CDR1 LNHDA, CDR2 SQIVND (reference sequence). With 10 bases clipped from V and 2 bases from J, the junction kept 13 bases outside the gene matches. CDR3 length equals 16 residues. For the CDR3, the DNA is TGTGCCACCCGCCCGGGGCTAGCGGTAAACACCGGGGAGCTGTTTTTT. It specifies CATRPGLAVNTGELFF.

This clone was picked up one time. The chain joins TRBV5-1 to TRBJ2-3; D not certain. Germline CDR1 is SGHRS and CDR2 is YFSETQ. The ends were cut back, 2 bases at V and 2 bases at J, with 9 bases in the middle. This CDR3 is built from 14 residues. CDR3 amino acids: CASSFEQYTDTQYF. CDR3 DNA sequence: TGCGCCAGCAGCTTTGAACAGTACACAGATACGCAGTATTTT. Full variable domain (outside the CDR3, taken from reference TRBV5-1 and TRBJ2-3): KAGVTQTPRYLIKTRGQQVTLSCSPISGHRSVSWYQQTPGQGLQFLFEYFSETQRNKGNFPGRFSGRQFSNSRSEMNVSTLELGDSALYLCASSFEQYTDTQYFGPGTRLTVL.

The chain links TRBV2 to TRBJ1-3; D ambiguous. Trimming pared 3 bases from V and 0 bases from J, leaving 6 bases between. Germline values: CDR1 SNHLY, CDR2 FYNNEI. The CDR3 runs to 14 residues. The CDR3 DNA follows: TGTGCCAGCAGTGACAGGTTCTCTGGAAACACCATATATTTT. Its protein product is CASSDRFSGNTIYF.

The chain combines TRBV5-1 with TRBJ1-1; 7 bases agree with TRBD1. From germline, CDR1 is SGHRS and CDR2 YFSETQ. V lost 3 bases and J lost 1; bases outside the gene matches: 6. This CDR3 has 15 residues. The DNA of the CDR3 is TGCGCCAGCAGCTCTAACAGGGGCCCGAACACTGAAGCTTTCTTT. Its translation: CASSSNRGPNTEAFF.

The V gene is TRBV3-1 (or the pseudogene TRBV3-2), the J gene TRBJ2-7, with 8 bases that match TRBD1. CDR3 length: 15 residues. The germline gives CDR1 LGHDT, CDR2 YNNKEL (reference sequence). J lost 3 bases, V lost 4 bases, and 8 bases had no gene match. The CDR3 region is CASSPRQGLNYEQYF. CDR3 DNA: TGTGCCAGCAGCCCTAGACAGGGGCTAAACTACGAGCAGTACTTC.

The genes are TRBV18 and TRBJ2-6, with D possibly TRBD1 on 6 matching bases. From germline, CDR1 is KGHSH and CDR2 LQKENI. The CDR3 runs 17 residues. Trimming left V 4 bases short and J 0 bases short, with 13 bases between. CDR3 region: CASSLQGQRSGANVLTF. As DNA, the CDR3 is TGTGCCAGCTCACTACAGGGCCAACGCTCTGGGGCCAACGTCCTGACTTTC. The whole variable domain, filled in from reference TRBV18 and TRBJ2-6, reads NAGVMQNPRHLVRRRGQEARLRCSPMKGHSHVYWYRQLPEEGLKFMVYLQKENIIDESGMPKERFSAEFPKEGPSILRIQQVVRGDSAAYFCASSLQGQRSGANVLTFGAGSRLTVL.

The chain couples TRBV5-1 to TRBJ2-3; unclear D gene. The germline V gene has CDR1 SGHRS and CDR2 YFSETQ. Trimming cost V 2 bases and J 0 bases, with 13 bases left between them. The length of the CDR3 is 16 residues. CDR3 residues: CASSFQRTISTDTQYF. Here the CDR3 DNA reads TGCGCCAGCAGCTTTCAGCGAACTATTAGCACAGATACGCAGTATTTT.

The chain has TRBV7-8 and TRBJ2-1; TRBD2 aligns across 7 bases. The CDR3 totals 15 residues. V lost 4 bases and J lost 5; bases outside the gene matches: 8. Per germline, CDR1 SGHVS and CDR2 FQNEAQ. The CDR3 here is CASSWLAARDNEQFF. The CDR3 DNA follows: TGTGCCAGCAGCTGGCTAGCGGCTCGGGACAATGAGCAGTTCTTC.

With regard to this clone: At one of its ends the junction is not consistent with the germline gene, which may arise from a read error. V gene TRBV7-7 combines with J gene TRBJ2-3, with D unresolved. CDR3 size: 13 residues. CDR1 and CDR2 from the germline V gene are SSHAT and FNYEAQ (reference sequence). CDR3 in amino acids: CASSPSDTDTQYF. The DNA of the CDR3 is TGTGCTAGCAGCCCGAGTGACACAGATACGCAGTATTTT.

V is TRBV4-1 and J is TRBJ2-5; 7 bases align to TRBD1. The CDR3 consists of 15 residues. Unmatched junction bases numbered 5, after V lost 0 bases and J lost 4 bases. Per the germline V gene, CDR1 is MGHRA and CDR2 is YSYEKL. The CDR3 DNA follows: TGCGCCAGCAGCCAAGATCAAGGACAGGTAGAGACCCAGTACTTC. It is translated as CASSQDQGQVETQYF.

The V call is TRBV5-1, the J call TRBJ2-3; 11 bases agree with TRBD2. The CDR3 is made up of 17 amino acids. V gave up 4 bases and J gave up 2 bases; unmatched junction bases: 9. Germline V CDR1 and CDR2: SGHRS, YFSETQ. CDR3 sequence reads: CASSPGLADWTTDTQYF. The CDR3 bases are TGCGCCAGCAGCCCGGGACTAGCGGATTGGACCACAGATACGCAGTATTTT.

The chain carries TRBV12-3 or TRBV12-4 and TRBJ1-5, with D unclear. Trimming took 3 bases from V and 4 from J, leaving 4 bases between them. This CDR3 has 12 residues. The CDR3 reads CASSFLNQPQHF. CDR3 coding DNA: TGTGCCAGCAGTTTTCTGAATCAGCCCCAGCATTTT.

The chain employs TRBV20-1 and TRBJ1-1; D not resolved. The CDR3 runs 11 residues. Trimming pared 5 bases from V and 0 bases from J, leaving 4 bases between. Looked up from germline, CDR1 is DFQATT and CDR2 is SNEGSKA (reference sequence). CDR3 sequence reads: CSALLNTEAFF. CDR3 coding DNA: TGCAGTGCTCTCCTGAACACTGAAGCTTTCTTT.

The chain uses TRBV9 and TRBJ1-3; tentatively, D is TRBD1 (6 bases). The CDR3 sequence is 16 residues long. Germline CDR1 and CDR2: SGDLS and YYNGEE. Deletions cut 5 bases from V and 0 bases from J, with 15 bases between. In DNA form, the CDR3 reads TGTGCCAGCAGTTCGGGGGGCAGCCACTCTGGAAACACCATATATTTT. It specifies CASSSGGSHSGNTIYF.

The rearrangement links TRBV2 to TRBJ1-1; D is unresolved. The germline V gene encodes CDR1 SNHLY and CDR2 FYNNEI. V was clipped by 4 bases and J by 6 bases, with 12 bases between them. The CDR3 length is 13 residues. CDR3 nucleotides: TGTGCCAGCAGTGTTGACCCCGGGGCTGAAGCTTTCTTT. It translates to CASSVDPGAEAFF.

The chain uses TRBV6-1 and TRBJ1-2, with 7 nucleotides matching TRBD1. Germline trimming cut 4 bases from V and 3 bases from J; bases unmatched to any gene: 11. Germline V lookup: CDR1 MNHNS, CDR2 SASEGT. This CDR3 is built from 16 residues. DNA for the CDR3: TGTGCCAGCAGTGGGGGCAGGGGGGTTTCCCACTATGGCTACACCTTC. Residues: CASSGGRGVSHYGYTF.

CDR3 DNA: TGTGCCAGCAGTTACCCGGGACAGCATCAGCCCCAGCATTTT. Amino acids: CASSYPGQHQPQHF. The rearrangement links TRBV6-6 to TRBJ1-5, with 7 bases fitting TRBD1. The germline V gene has CDR1 MNHNY and CDR2 SVGAGI (reference sequence). The trim removed 2 bases at V and 5 bases at J, leaving 3 bases unmatched. The CDR3 is 14 residues long.